What follows is one T cell receptor (beta chain) and its context. Its binding antigen is unknown. No per-base quality is available; no much larger clone lies one base away. The cohort was made up of 500 to 800 healthy bone marrow donors. Cohort members were all nominally healthy when sampled, although unrecorded immune exposures were likely present. The donor tested CMV seronegative, placing the donor among the roughly 400 seronegative members of the cohort. A peripheral blood sample was provided by each donor, and peripheral blood mononuclear cells were used for TCR beta sequencing. The Qiagen DNeasy Blood Extraction Kit was used to extract genomic DNA from the blood cell samples. The data were obtained in a study of cytomegalovirus exposure and HLA in healthy donors (dated by TCRdb to 2016 to 2017). Broadly, across the study: In an earlier analysis of approximately 500 of the donors, about 270 Gb of sequence data and just under 120 million unique TCR beta sequences from roughly 200 million T cells were reported. To predict cytomegalovirus infection status, the study combined high-throughput TCR immunosequencing, statistical association of individual TCRs with disease status, and machine learning. Of the roughly 400 genotyped donors, less than 85% were placed in the genetic ancestry cluster associated with self-reported Caucasian donors. Across some 400 genotyped donors of the cohort, an average of 235,054 unique TCR beta nucleotide sequences per donor were sequenced, and 15% to 20% of those sequences were non-productive. Typing coverage varied by locus: roughly 620-640 donors for A, B, C, DRB1 and DQB1; around 560 for DQA1; over 600 for DPA1; about 450 for DPB1. To study patterns of TCR occurrence, a later analysis re-analyzed previously published TCR beta repertoires from 666 donors and added high-resolution HLA genotyping. Both class I and class II loci were covered by HLA typing, at four-digit resolution. An earlier analysis of some 500 of the donors applied high-throughput TCR beta sequencing to assess whether each TCR beta V gene segment acted as functional or pseudogenic. The study used immunosequencing to profile the T cell repertoires of more than 650 subjects and linked those repertoires to cytomegalovirus serostatus. About 330 gigabases of sequencing data and roughly 80 million unique TCR sequences made up an early release that covered nearly 650 HLA-typed donors. The aim of the study was to test whether cataloging public T cell receptors could identify signatures of past pathogen exposure. A later genetic analysis used genome-wide SNP genotypes for about three fifths of the 666 donors, treating that subset as a discovery cohort. In the later analysis, no new phenotypic data were used to find candidate immune exposures; instead, reliance was placed on TCR beta sequences and their occurrence across donors. Along with the approximately 600-subject first cohort, a separate validation cohort of about 110 different subjects was used. A handful of DR-DQ haplotypes were handled as single units for association and clustering because linkage in the cohort was strong. Donor age, sex, ethnicity and CMV serostatus were collected together with the repertoire data. All discovery cohort repertoires had been generated using a single sequencing platform. General findings and caveats noted by the study authors: Correlated functional status among segregating V segments might reflect linkage disequilibrium, but an unknown experimental factor could not be ruled out. According to a later analysis, parvovirus B19, influenza, CMV and Epstein-Barr virus appeared linked to several top co-occurrence clusters. According to a later genetic analysis, donors in an Asian-associated ancestry cluster had fewer N-insertions in productive TCRs than the approximately 690-donor mean. In vitro tests confirmed that three of the cytomegalovirus-associated TCR beta chains recognize cytomegalovirus antigens. A further reported finding was that TCR beta sequences accurately predicted the HLA-A and HLA-B alleles for most subjects in the first cohort. For the cohort, immune exposure information was limited to CMV serostatus. It was suggested by the authors that the approach could potentially be generalized to other disease states and immunological phenotypes. In a later analysis, HLA-associated TCR beta chains were found to be more clonally expanded and to have lower generation probabilities than equally common non-associated chains. In a later analysis, 15,000 to 20,000 TCR beta sequences were associated with specific HLA alleles at a false discovery rate of 0.05. A group of highly shared sequence variants was considered likely to be a technical artifact of the sequencing pipeline. In a later analysis, most CMV-associated TCR beta chains were found to appear HLA-restricted, with HLA associations seemingly driven largely by CMV exposure. Some IMGT-functional V segments, including TRBV6-2 and TRBV6-3, could not be told apart with the 87-base-pair reads, so those segments were excluded. In an earlier analysis of 587 of the donors, most TCR beta V segments were observed in productive rearrangements about 87% or about 30% of the time, broadly matching IMGT annotations. A later genetic analysis associated a missense DCLRE1C variant with V-gene and J-gene trimming of TCR beta chains, and an independent cohort replicated the association. While some public TCRs were present in many individuals, most TCR sequences turned up only very rarely across donors. Cytomegalovirus status was reported to be diagnosed by the classifier with high specificity and sensitivity in both the original and validation cohorts. When HLA alleles, especially DR and DQ, strongly co-occurred, TCR associations were difficult to assign to individual alleles. Sequencing depth was assumed to be roughly uniform across donors in the presence/absence analyses, though that assumption may not hold. In the study, some 160 TCR beta chains were listed as associated with cytomegalovirus. Because counts were too low, about 15 rarely observed V segments, including chromosome 9 orphons, were left out of the earlier analysis of 587 of the donors. Because HLA typing was unavailable for some donors at each locus, only the typed subset was used in association tests. A later analysis found that TCR association rates varied across HLA loci, with DRB1 alleles showing the most associated TCRs and HLA-C alleles the fewest. Only TCR beta chains were sequenced in this cohort, and the absence of alpha or paired-chain data limited detectable features.

The germline V gene provides CDR1 MGHRA and CDR2 YSYEKL. The germline V end is reduced by 6 bases and the J end by 5 bases; junction bases left unmatched: 4. The CDR3 measures 13 amino acids from cysteine to phenylalanine. Only the CDR3 part of the read is kept: 39 bases, read in frame from the first base. Library method: the immunoSEQ multiplex PCR assay. A mixture of 60 forward primers for TCR Vbeta segments and 13 reverse primers for TCR Jbeta segments was used in the multiplex PCR. The CDR3 region of rearranged TCR beta genes was amplified from genomic DNA by a multiplex PCR assay. The Illumina HiSeq System was used to sequence the amplified TCR beta libraries as 87-base-pair reads. Regarding the original processing steps: Across the 700 or so repertoires, a later analysis counted tens of millions of unique TCR beta chains, some 11 million of which were shared by at least two donors. A nearest-neighbor algorithm error-corrected the raw reads and collapsed the reads into unique sequences, merging closely related sequences to remove PCR and sequencing errors. V, D and J gene segments were assigned by aligning CDR3 sequences to IMGT reference sequences. For a sequence to be retained, a match of at least six nucleotides to both a V gene segment and a J gene segment was required. A rearrangement counted as productive if the CDR3 had no stop codons and remained in frame with V and J, and every other rearrangement counted as non-productive. CDR3 was defined by IMGT convention, running from the second conserved V-encoded cysteine to the conserved J-encoded phenylalanine. In an earlier analysis of approximately 500 of the donors, sequences lacking an unambiguous match to a single V gene segment were excluded. An earlier analysis of several hundred of the donors called V segments functional above 56.7% productive rearrangements and segregating when the between-donor standard deviation exceeded 5%. A statistical classification framework was built for diagnosing cytomegalovirus status from the catalog of TCR beta chain sequences. In a later analysis, V and J genes were assigned by comparing TCR nucleotide sequences against IMGT/GENE-DB human TR gene sequences. Using the TCRdist pipeline, a later analysis assigned CDR3 sequences along with most-parsimonious VDJ recombination scenarios. A later analysis defined each TCR beta chain by its CDR3 amino acid sequence plus V-gene family, and excluded reads lacking a unique V-gene family. To address suspected cross-contamination and a sequencing artifact, a later analysis removed 550 to 750 highly shared, low-generation-probability nucleotide sequences. In a later analysis, a clonal expansion index was calculated for each public chain from normalized within-repertoire ranks of inferred template counts. A later analysis computed generation probabilities with a VDJ recombination model fitted to out-of-frame rearrangements, and checked the results against IGoR. In a later analysis, TCR-TCR, TCR-HLA and TCR-CMV co-occurrence was scored with hypergeometric tests, and a repertoire-size bias correction was applied to TCR pairs. A later analysis estimated false discovery rates by permuting HLA or CMV assignments 20 times. A later analysis grouped co-occurring TCRs with DBSCAN, adding TCRdist sequence similarity when clustering within HLA-allele-positive subsets. Repertoires with fewer than 30,000 or more than 120,000 public chains were left out of co-occurrence clustering, as were five repertoires with anomalous nucleotide sharing. Entries here come from immuneACCESS through TCRdb and include only in-frame sequences with V and J called. Some clones fail to appear in such tables; in the studies checked, an unresolved V gene covers under half of the shortfall, and the cause of the remainder is unknown. V and J calls and clone size come straight from that table; D and trimming were deduced from the DNA. The sample data list about 120,000 clones, and roughly 9.9% of these were observed just once. Jointly, the top ten make up around 3% of the sample.

The sequence is built from TRBV4-1 and TRBJ2-3; a stretch of 8 junction bases matches TRBD1. The TCR comes from a man aged 25 to 40 in good health and CMV-seronegative. The sample was PBMCs. The nucleotides read TGCGCCAGCAGGCAGGGGGCAAGAGATACGCAGTATTTT. Translated, this gives CASRQGARDTQYF.